The 17 T cell receptor beta chains reported below all come from one sample, sequenced in a study of cytotoxic CD8 clonotypes in ibrutinib-treated CLL (dated by TCRdb to 2020 to 2022). Library preparation employed the immunoSEQ multiplex PCR assay. The clones in this table, taken by TCRdb from immuneACCESS, are in-frame only. Not every clone is retained; where verified, under half of the shortfall comes from an unresolved V gene, and the cause of the rest is unknown. The sample table holds some 120,000 clones, of which roughly 60% were seen once. Under 45% of the sample is taken by the ten largest. The sample's time point label, decoded: approximately 25 months on ibrutinib. Material: PBMCs, obtained after 24 months of ibrutinib treatment. The receptors derive from a human donor with chronic lymphocytic leukemia.

This clone was seen more than once but under ten times. CDR3 sequence (DNA): TGTGCCAGCAAGGGACAGGACGGGTATGAGCAGTTCTTC. Translating it yields CASKGQDGYEQFF. The genes are TRBV11-2 and TRBJ2-1, with TRBD1 matching over 8 bases. The CDR3 consists of 13 residues. The germline gives CDR1 SGHAT, CDR2 FQNNGV. V lost 7 bases to trimming and J lost 8 bases; unmatched junction nucleotides: 7.

This clone was observed a few times. CDR3 region: CASSSPTGRNSPLHF. The CDR3 DNA reads as TGCGCCAGCAGCTCTCCGACAGGGCGTAATTCACCCCTCCACTTT. The chain employs TRBV4-1 and TRBJ1-6; TRBD1 matches at 7 bases. CDR3 size: 15 residues. V lost 5 bases, J lost 6 bases, and 7 bases stayed unmatched. Germline CDR1 MGHRA, CDR2 YSYEKL.

This clone was counted between two and nine times. The chain has TRBV10-1 and TRBJ2-7; D might be TRBD2 (6 bases). Germline loops: CDR1 WNHNN, CDR2 SYGVQD (reference sequence). CDR3 length: 12 amino acids. V lost 11 bases, J lost 10 bases, and 21 bases lay in between. The CDR3: CAVVGVGGIQYF. As DNA, the CDR3 is TGCGCCGTAGTGGGAGTGGGAGGCATCCAGTACTTC.

The chain links TRBV18 to TRBJ1-2, with D uncertain. CDR1 KGHSH and CDR2 LQKENI come from the germline V gene. The ends were cut back, 2 bases at V and 6 bases at J, with 13 bases in the middle. The CDR3 contains 14 residues. This CDR3 reads CASSPGQRKDGYTF. The CDR3 region has the DNA TGTGCCAGCTCACCAGGCCAGCGAAAGGATGGCTACACCTTC.

This chain uses TRBV6-1 with TRBJ1-3; D is ambiguous. V dropped 4 bases and J dropped 4 bases, with 14 bases sitting between them. CDR1 is MNHNS, CDR2 SASEGT, per germline. The CDR3 loop spans 15 amino acids. CDR3 region: CASSGYTGSGNTIYF. In DNA form, the CDR3 reads TGTGCCAGCAGTGGATACACTGGATCCGGAAACACCATATATTTT.

The V call is TRBV30, the J call TRBJ1-3; TRBD1 matches at 7 bases. The CDR3 covers 15 residues. V gave up 3 bases and J gave up 0 bases; unmatched junction bases: 5. The germline CDR1 and CDR2 sequences are GTSNPN and SVGIG (reference sequence). CDR3 residues: CAWRLTGSSGNTIYF. CDR3 DNA sequence: TGTGCCTGGAGGCTGACAGGGAGCTCTGGAAACACCATATATTTT.

The rearrangement joins TRBV9 to TRBJ1-1; D might be TRBD1 (5 bases). The CDR3 runs 13 residues. Germline values: CDR1 SGDLS, CDR2 YYNGEE. V was clipped by 4 bases and J by 7 bases, with 14 bases between them. CDR3 nucleotide sequence: TGTGCCAGCAGCCCTCGGCCCGGGGGTGAAGCTTTCTTT. Translating gives CASSPRPGGEAFF. Based on the CDR3 plus reference TRBV9 and TRBJ1-1, the full variable domain is DSGVTQTPKHLITATGQRVTLRCSPRSGDLSVYWYQQSLDQGLQFLIQYYNGEERAKGNILERFSAQQFPDLHSELNLSSLELGDSALYFCASSPRPGGEAFFGQGTRLTVV.

The rearrangement uses TRBV7-8 and TRBJ2-7; 7 positions agree with TRBD2. V lost 2 bases and J lost 5; bases outside the gene matches: 15. In germline, CDR1 is SGHVS, CDR2 FQNEAQ. This CDR3 is built from 17 residues. CDR3 amino acids: CASSLLVGGTFGNEQYF. In DNA form, the CDR3 reads TGTGCCAGCAGCTTACTGGTCGGGGGGACTTTTGGTAACGAGCAGTACTTC.

The V gene is TRBV20-1, the J gene TRBJ2-2; D not resolved. Germline CDR1 is DFQATT and CDR2 is SNEGSKA (reference sequence). Deletions cut 5 bases from V and 7 bases from J, with 8 bases between. The length of the CDR3 is 11 residues. The CDR3 DNA follows: TGCAGTGCTTTAGACGGCGGGGAGCTGTTTTTT. As protein: CSALDGGELFF.

The rearrangement links TRBV12-5 to TRBJ2-2; the D is unclear. V was clipped by 5 bases and J by 0 bases, with 4 bases between them. Germline V gene data show CDR1 as LGHNT and CDR2 as FRNRAP. This CDR3 spans 13 amino acids. The CDR3 region has the DNA TGTGCTAGTGGTCCCGCGAACACCGGGGAGCTGTTTTTT. It translates to CASGPANTGELFF.

This clone occurred a few times. The V and J genes are TRBV10-2 and TRBJ2-5; TRBD2 might be the D (6 bases). Trimming shortened V by 7 bases and J by 4 bases, and 13 bases separated the two germline ends. The CDR3 runs to 13 residues. The germline V gene has CDR1 WSHSY and CDR2 SAAADI. CDR3 in amino acids: CASKLLSGETQYF. CDR3 sequence (DNA): TGCGCCAGCAAACTTCTTAGCGGAGAGACCCAGTACTTC.

In this sample, this clone turned up once. V and J are TRBV6-5 and TRBJ2-5; D ambiguous. Trimming took 8 bases from V and 3 from J, leaving 19 bases between them. Germline CDR1 reads MNHEY; CDR2 reads SVGAGI. The CDR3 totals 15 residues. Here the CDR3 reads CASSTLNLGEETQYF. The CDR3 region has the DNA TGTGCCAGCTCTACACTAAACCTTGGAGAAGAGACCCAGTACTTC.

This clone was counted a few times. The chain employs TRBV4-1 and TRBJ1-1; the match to TRBD1 covers 8 bases. From germline, CDR1 is MGHRA and CDR2 YSYEKL. CDR3 size: 18 residues. Germline trimming cut 0 bases from V and 3 bases from J; bases unmatched to any gene: 12. CDR3 loop: CASSQDEGAGGRDTEAFF. CDR3 coding DNA: TGCGCCAGCAGCCAAGATGAAGGGGCAGGGGGCCGGGACACTGAAGCTTTCTTT.

The gene calls are TRBV7-8 and TRBJ2-7, with 7 bases fitting TRBD1. CDR1 SGHVS and CDR2 FQNEAQ come from the germline V gene. The CDR3 totals 15 residues. The V gene end was trimmed by 5 bases and the J gene end by 3 bases; junction bases not matched to a gene: 10. This chain's CDR3 is CASSVTGTAVYEQYF. Written as DNA, the CDR3 is TGTGCCAGCAGCGTCACCGGGACAGCAGTCTACGAGCAGTACTTC.

In its sample, this clone was seen a few times. This chain connects TRBV6-4 to TRBJ2-7; D may correspond to TRBD1 or TRBD2 (6 bases each). In germline, CDR1 is MRHNA, CDR2 SNTAGT. Trimming left V 0 bases short and J 6 bases short, with 15 bases between. CDR3 length: 15 amino acids. CDR3 DNA sequence: TGTGCCAGCAGTGACTCGACCGGGGGCATAAGCGAGCAGTACTTC. This gives the protein CASSDSTGGISEQYF.

The table lists this clone with a few counts. V and J are TRBV28 and TRBJ1-5, with 7 positions matching TRBD1. CDR1 and CDR2 (germline): MDHEN, SYDVKM. This CDR3 contains 13 residues. J lost 7 bases, V lost 5 bases, and 5 bases had no gene match. The CDR3 here is CASSDRVGQPQHF. The CDR3 DNA reads TGTGCCAGCAGTGACAGGGTCGGGCAGCCCCAGCATTTT.

This clone was observed a few times. This chain links TRBV7-7 with TRBJ2-2, with a weak D call TRBD1 (6 bases). The CDR3 runs 13 residues. V lost 3 bases to trimming and J lost 6 bases, with 8 bases between them. Germline CDR1 SSHAT, CDR2 FNYEAQ (reference sequence). Here the CDR3 reads CASSFDRSGELFF. CDR3 nucleotides: TGTGCCAGCAGCTTTGACAGGTCCGGGGAGCTGTTTTTT.